What follows are 23 T cell receptor beta chains derived from one specimen sequenced in a study of neoadjuvant anti-PD-1 for oral cavity cancer. TCRdb keeps only in-frame clones here, not all; method: immunoSEQ multiplex PCR. The sample holds around 18,000 clones, about 65% seen once. Source: PBMCs, taken before nivolumab (anti-PD-1) treatment. The receptors come from a person aged 35-79 years with oral cavity squamous cell carcinoma.

In the case of this clone: One end of the junction varies from germline; a read error may be responsible. The V gene is TRBV4-1, the J gene TRBJ2-5; 9 nucleotides line up with TRBD1. CDR1 and CDR2 (germline): MGHRA, YSYEKL. The CDR3 covers 15 residues. CDR3 region: CASSPVTGGEEAQYF. CDR3 coding DNA: TGCGCCAGCAGCCCAGTGACAGGGGGAGAAGAGGCCCAGTACTTC.

The chain uses TRBV2 and TRBJ2-1; TRBD1 matches 10 bases. Trimming took 6 bases from V and 10 from J; bases not matched to a gene: 9. CDR3 length: 14 residues. The germline V gene has CDR1 SNHLY and CDR2 FYNNEI. The CDR3 bases are TGTGCCAGCAGCCAAGGGACAGGGGACGGAGAGCAGTTCTTC. The encoded protein is CASSQGTGDGEQFF. Together with reference TRBV2 and TRBJ2-1, the CDR3 gives the full variable domain: EPEVTQTPSHQVTQMGQEVILRCVPISNHLYFYWYRQILGQKVEFLVSFYNNEISEKSEIFDDQFSVERPDGSNFTLKIRSTKLEDSAMYFCASSQGTGDGEQFFGPGTRLTVL.

The rearrangement links TRBV7-6 to TRBJ2-7, with D uncertain. Trimming pared 0 bases from V and 6 bases from J, leaving 6 bases between. CDR1 and CDR2 (germline): SGHVS, FNYEAQ. CDR3 length: 12 residues. CDR3 nucleotide sequence: TGTGCCAGCAGCTTAGCCGACGGCGAGCAGTACTTC. Amino acids: CASSLADGEQYF.

The V gene is TRBV11-2, the J gene TRBJ2-1; D possibly corresponds to TRBD1 (7 bases). Germline CDR1 SGHAT, CDR2 FQNNGV. The CDR3 has 17 residues. Trimming shortened V by 1 base and J by 8 bases, and 21 bases separated the two germline ends. CDR3 in amino acids: CASSLVPGGYSSDEQFF. Written as DNA, the CDR3 is TGTGCCAGCAGCTTAGTCCCAGGGGGGTATAGTTCGGATGAGCAGTTCTTC. The entire variable domain, with the rest obtained from reference TRBV11-2 and TRBJ2-1, is as follows: EAGVAQSPRYKIIEKRQSVAFWCNPISGHATLYWYQQILGQGPKLLIQFQNNGVVDDSQLPKDRFSAERLKGVDSTLKIQPAKLEDSAVYLCASSLVPGGYSSDEQFFGPGTRLTVL.

V is TRBV6-5 and J is TRBJ2-7, with 7 bases fitting TRBD1. The ends lost 5 bases at V and 4 bases at J; junction bases unmatched: 5. This CDR3 comprises 13 residues. Germline CDR1 is MNHEY and CDR2 is SVGAGI. The CDR3 is CASSPGTVYEQYF. DNA of the CDR3: TGTGCCAGCAGTCCAGGGACAGTTTACGAGCAGTACTTC.

This clone was observed a few times. This rearrangement joins TRBV9 to TRBJ1-1, with D possibly TRBD1 on 6 matching bases. The CDR3 extends over 15 amino acids. V lost 0 bases, J lost 2 bases, and 11 bases lay in between. CDR1 is SGDLS and CDR2 is YYNGEE in the germline V gene. The CDR3 nucleotides are TGTGCCAGCAGCGTAGTTGGGGGGCCAAACACTGAAGCTTTCTTT. This codes for CASSVVGGPNTEAFF.

This clone was observed a single time. V and J are TRBV2 and TRBJ2-1; 7 nucleotides line up with TRBD2. Germline V gene lookup returns CDR1 SNHLY and CDR2 FYNNEI. This CDR3 is built from 14 residues. Trimming cost V 2 bases and J 5 bases; bases outside gene matches: 3. CDR3 nucleotides: TGTGCCAGCAGTGAAACCGGGACTAACAATGAGCAGTTCTTC. As protein: CASSETGTNNEQFF.

This clone was seen only a few times. The chain recombines TRBV6-5 with TRBJ1-2; possible D gene TRBD1, 5 bases. V lost 6 bases and J lost 4, with 12 bases in between. The CDR3 totals 13 residues. CDR1 MNHEY and CDR2 SVGAGI come from the germline V gene. Written as DNA, the CDR3 is TGTGCCAGCAGCCGCGGACAAATCTATGGCTACACCTTC. Translated, it gives CASSRGQIYGYTF.

This sequence joins TRBV6-1 and TRBJ2-6, with D hard to call. This CDR3 has 14 amino acids. The V and J ends lost 6 bases and 1 base respectively, with 7 bases between them. Germline CDR1 reads MNHNS; CDR2 reads SASEGT. The CDR3, as DNA: TGTGCCAGCAGGCCAGATTCTGGGGCCAACGTCCTGACTTTC. Translation: CASRPDSGANVLTF.

The chain combines TRBV6-9 with TRBJ2-7; TRBD1 or TRBD2 may be the D gene (5 bases each). The CDR3 sequence is 14 residues long. V lost 2 bases to trimming and J lost 5 bases, with 13 bases between them. Germline loops: CDR1 MNHGY, CDR2 SVAAGI. The chain's CDR3 is CASSYPGRPNEQYF. The CDR3 DNA follows: TGTGCCAGCAGTTATCCGGGACGTCCTAACGAGCAGTACTTC.

This clone was seen only once. The V and J genes are TRBV4-1 and TRBJ1-5; 9 nucleotides match TRBD1. The CDR3 has 19 amino acids. Trimming took 1 base from V and 2 from J; bases not matched to a gene: 12. The V gene's germline CDR1 is MGHRA and CDR2 YSYEKL. The CDR3, as DNA: TGCGCCAGCAGCCAAGTCGTCCGGGACAGGGTTTCTGGCAATCAGCCCCAGCATTTT. This sequence encodes CASSQVVRDRVSGNQPQHF.

This clone appeared a single time. J is TRBJ2-7 and V is TRBV6-5; 7 bases align to TRBD1. J gave up 3 bases and V 6 bases, and 5 bases lay outside the gene matches. This CDR3 spans 13 amino acids. Germline loops: CDR1 MNHEY, CDR2 SVGAGI. This chain's CDR3 is CASSRRTGYEQYF. For the CDR3, the DNA is TGTGCCAGCAGCCGACGGACAGGCTACGAGCAGTACTTC.

The chain is built from TRBV6-6 and TRBJ2-7; D gene ambiguous. With 6 bases removed from V and 4 bases from J, the gap between germline ends came to 7 bases. CDR1 and CDR2 (germline): MNHNY, SVGAGI (reference sequence). The CDR3 consists of 11 residues. CDR3 region: CASSLGYEQYF. The CDR3 coding sequence is TGTGCCAGCAGCCTAGGTTACGAGCAGTACTTC.

The chain joins TRBV19 to TRBJ2-1; D tentatively fits TRBD1 or TRBD2 (5 bases each). V was pared by 7 bases and J by 7 bases, with 20 bases between. The CDR3 is 15 amino acids. Germline values: CDR1 LNHDA, CDR2 SQIVND (reference sequence). The CDR3 bases are TGTGCCAGTAAGACCGGGATACAGGAATGGAATGAGCAGTTCTTC. Its translation: CASKTGIQEWNEQFF.

The V gene is TRBV5-1, the J gene TRBJ2-2; 8 bases map to TRBD2. From germline, CDR1 is SGHRS and CDR2 YFSETQ. V lost 2 bases and J lost 4; bases outside the gene matches: 7. The CDR3 is 16 residues long. The CDR3 here is CASSLGAGGGTGELFF. The CDR3 nucleotides are TGCGCCAGCAGCTTAGGGGCGGGAGGAGGCACCGGGGAGCTGTTTTTT.

This clone was detected only once. V gene TRBV5-5 combines with J gene TRBJ2-6; the D gene is possibly TRBD1 (5 bases). Deletions cut 4 bases from V and 0 bases from J, with 8 bases between. From germline, CDR1 is SGHKS and CDR2 YYEKEE (reference sequence). The CDR3 is 15 amino acids. Written as DNA, the CDR3 is TGTGCCAGCAGCATGACAGACTCTGGGGCCAACGTCCTGACTTTC. Translation gives CASSMTDSGANVLTF.

The CDR3 region is CASSSQGQQPQHF. The CDR3 nucleotides are TGTGCCAGCAGCTCGCAGGGGCAACAGCCCCAGCATTTT. The chain combines TRBV7-6 with TRBJ1-5; the D gene is possibly TRBD1 (6 bases). Deletions cut 4 bases from V and 7 bases from J, with 11 bases between. The CDR3 length is 13 residues. Germline lookup yields CDR1 SGHVS and CDR2 FNYEAQ. Drawing the rest from reference TRBV7-6 and TRBJ1-5, the complete variable domain is GAGVSQSPRYKVTKRGQDVALRCDPISGHVSLYWYRQALGQGPEFLTYFNYEAQQDKSGLPNDRFSAERPEGSISTLTIQRTEQRDSAMYRCASSSQGQQPQHFGDGTRLSIL.

This clone was detected only once. The chain employs TRBV7-6 and TRBJ2-1; D is unclear. The CDR3 extends over 13 amino acids. Trimming took 2 bases from V and 6 from J, leaving 8 bases between them. Germline V gene lookup returns CDR1 SGHVS and CDR2 FNYEAQ. The CDR3 sequence is CASSLSGRNEQFF. The DNA for the CDR3 is TGTGCCAGCAGCTTATCAGGCCGCAATGAGCAGTTCTTC.

The chain has TRBV5-1 and TRBJ2-5, with D possibly TRBD1 on 5 matching bases. Trimming shortened V by 0 bases and J by 0 bases, and 15 bases separated the two germline ends. Germline lookup yields CDR1 SGHRS and CDR2 YFSETQ. The CDR3 spans 17 residues. The CDR3 sequence: CASSLGAGPPYQETQYF. CDR3 bases: TGCGCCAGCAGCTTGGGGGCAGGGCCTCCCTACCAAGAGACCCAGTACTTC.

V gene TRBV6-1 combines with J gene TRBJ2-1; D tentatively fits TRBD1 or TRBD2 (5 bases each). V was cut by 1 base and J by 0 bases, with 10 bases left in between. This CDR3 spans 16 amino acids. Germline CDR1 and CDR2: MNHNS and SASEGT. The CDR3 DNA sequence: TGTGCCAGCAGTGAAGGGGGGTTTGGCTCCTACAATGAGCAGTTCTTC. Residues: CASSEGGFGSYNEQFF.

V usage is TRBV6-5 and J usage is TRBJ2-1; TRBD1 aligns across 12 bases. The germline gives CDR1 MNHEY, CDR2 SVGAGI. The CDR3 is 15 residues long. The V and J ends lost 0 bases and 10 bases, in that order; junction bases with no gene match: 4. The CDR3 reads CASSYSGQGAREQFF. CDR3 coding DNA: TGTGCCAGCAGTTACTCGGGACAGGGGGCACGGGAGCAGTTCTTC.

The chain combines TRBV7-9 with TRBJ1-1; D gene ambiguous. Trimming removed 8 bases from V and 4 bases from J, with 14 bases in between. Germline assignment: CDR1 SEHNR and CDR2 FQNEAQ (reference sequence). The CDR3 has 13 amino acids. CDR3 amino acids: CASRNDPSTEAFF. CDR3 in DNA: TGTGCCAGCCGTAACGACCCCAGCACTGAAGCTTTCTTT.

The rearrangement links TRBV27 to TRBJ1-5; no reliable D call. Trimming stripped 7 bases from V and 1 base from J, with 5 bases between. CDR1 is MNHEY and CDR2 is SMNVEV in the germline V gene (reference sequence). CDR3 size: 12 residues. CDR3 region: CASKDSNQPQHF. CDR3 coding DNA: TGTGCCAGCAAGGACAGCAATCAGCCCCAGCATTTT.